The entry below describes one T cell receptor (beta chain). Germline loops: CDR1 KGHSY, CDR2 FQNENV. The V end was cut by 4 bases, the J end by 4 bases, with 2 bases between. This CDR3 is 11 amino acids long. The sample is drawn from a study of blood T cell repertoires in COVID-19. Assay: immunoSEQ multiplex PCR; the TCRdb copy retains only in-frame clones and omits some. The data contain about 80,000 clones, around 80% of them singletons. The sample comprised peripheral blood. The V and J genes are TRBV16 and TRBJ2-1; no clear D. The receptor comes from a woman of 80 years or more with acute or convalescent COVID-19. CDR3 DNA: TGTGCCAGCAGCCCGTACAATGAGCAGTTCTTC. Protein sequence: CASSPYNEQFF.